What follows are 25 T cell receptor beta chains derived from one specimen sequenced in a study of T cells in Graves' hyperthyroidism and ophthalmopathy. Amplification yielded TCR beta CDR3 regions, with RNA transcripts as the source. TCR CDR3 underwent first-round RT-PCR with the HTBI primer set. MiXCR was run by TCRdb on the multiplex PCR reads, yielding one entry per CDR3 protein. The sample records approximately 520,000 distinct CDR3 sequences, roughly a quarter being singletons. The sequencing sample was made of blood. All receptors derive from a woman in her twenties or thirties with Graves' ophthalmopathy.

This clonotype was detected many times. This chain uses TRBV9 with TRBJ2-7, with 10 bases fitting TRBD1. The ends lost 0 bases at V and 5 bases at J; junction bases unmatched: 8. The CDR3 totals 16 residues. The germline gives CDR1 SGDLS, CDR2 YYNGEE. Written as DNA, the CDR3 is TGTGCCAGCAGCGTAGCTCTCGGACAGGGGGTGAACGAGCAGTACTTC. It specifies CASSVALGQGVNEQYF.

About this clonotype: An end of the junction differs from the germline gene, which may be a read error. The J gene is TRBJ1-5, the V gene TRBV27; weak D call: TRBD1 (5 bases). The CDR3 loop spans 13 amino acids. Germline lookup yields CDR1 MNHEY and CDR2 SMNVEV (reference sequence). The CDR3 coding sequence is TGTGTCAGCACCACAGGATTCAACCAGCCCCAGCATTTT. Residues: CVSTTGFNQPQHF.

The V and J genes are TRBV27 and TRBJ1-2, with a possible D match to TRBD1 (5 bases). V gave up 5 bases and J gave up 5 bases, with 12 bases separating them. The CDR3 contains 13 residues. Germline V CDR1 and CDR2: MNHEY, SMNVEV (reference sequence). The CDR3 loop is CASSPRGTYGYTF. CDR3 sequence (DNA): TGTGCCAGCAGTCCCCGAGGGACTTATGGCTACACCTTC.

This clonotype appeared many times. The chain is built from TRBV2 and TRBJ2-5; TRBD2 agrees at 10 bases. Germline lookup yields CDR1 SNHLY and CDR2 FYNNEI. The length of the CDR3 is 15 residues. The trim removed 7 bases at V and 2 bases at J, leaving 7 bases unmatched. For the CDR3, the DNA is TGTGCCAGCATGGAAGGTAGCGGGGGGCAAGAGACCCAGTACTTC. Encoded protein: CASMEGSGGQETQYF.

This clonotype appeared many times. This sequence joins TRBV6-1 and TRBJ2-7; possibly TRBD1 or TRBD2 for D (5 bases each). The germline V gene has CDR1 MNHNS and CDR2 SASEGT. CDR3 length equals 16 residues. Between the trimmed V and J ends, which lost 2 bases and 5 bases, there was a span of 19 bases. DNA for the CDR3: TGTGCCAGCAGTGAATTATTTGAGGGGATACAAGACGAGCAGTACTTC. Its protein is CASSELFEGIQDEQYF.

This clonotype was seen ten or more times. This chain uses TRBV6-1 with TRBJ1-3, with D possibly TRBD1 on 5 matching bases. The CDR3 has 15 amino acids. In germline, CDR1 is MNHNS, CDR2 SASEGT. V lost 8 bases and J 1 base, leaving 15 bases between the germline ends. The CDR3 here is CASGPAQGSGNTIYF. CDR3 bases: TGTGCCAGCGGTCCGGCCCAGGGTTCTGGAAACACCATATATTTT.

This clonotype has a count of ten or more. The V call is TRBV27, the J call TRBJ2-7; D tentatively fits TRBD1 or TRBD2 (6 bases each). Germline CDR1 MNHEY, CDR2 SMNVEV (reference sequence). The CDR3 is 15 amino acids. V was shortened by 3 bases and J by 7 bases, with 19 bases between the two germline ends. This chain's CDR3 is CASSFWGTGAGEQYF. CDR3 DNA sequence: TGTGCCAGCAGTTTTTGGGGGACGGGGGCCGGAGAGCAGTACTTC.

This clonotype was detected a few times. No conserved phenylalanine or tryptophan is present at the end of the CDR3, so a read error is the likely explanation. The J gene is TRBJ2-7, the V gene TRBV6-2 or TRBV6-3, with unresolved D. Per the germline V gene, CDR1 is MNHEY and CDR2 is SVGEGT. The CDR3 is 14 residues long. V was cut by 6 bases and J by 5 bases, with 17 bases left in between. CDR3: CASRTGPLRDEQYL. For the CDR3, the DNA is TGTGCCAGCAGAACCGGGCCCCTCAGAGACGAGCAGTACCTC.

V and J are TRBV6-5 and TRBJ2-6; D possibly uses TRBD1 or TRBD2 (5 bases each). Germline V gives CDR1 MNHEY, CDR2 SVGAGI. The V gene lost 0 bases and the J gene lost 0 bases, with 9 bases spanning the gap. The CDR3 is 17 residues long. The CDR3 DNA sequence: TGTGCCAGCAGTTACTCTGGGACCGCCTCTGGGGCCAACGTCCTGACTTTC. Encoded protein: CASSYSGTASGANVLTF.

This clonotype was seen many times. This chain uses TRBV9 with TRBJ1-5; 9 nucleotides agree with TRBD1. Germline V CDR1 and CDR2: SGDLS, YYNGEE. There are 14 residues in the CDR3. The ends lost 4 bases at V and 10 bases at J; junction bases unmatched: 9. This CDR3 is CASSPGTGSYPQHF. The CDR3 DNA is TGTGCCAGCAGCCCGGGGACAGGGTCCTACCCCCAGCATTTT.

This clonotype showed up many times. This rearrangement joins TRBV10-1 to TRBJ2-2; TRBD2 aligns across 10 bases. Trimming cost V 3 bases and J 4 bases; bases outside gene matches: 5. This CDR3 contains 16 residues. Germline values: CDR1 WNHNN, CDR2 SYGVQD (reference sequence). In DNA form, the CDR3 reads TGCGCCAGCAGTGAACTAGCGGGGCCGAGCACCGGGGAGCTGTTTTTT. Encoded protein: CASSELAGPSTGELFF.

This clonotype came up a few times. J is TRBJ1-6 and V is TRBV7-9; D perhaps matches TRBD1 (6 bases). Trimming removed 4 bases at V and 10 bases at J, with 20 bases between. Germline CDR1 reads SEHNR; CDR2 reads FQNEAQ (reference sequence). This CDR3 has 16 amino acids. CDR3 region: CASSSPTGMRESPLHF. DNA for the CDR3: TGTGCCAGCAGCTCACCTACAGGGATGAGGGAGTCACCCCTCCACTTT.

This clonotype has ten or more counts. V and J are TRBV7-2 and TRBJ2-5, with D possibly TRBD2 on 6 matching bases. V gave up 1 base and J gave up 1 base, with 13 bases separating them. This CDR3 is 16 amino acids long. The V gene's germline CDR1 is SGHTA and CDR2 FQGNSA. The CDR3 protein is CASSLVGGGPQETQYF. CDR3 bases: TGTGCCAGCAGCTTAGTGGGAGGAGGCCCCCAAGAGACCCAGTACTTC.

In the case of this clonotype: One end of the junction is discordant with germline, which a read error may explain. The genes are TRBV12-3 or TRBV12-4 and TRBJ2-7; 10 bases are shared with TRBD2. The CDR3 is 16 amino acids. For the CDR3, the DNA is TGTGCCAGCAGTGAGTCCGGACTAGCGGTCTACTACGATCAGTACTTC. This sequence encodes CASSESGLAVYYDQYF.

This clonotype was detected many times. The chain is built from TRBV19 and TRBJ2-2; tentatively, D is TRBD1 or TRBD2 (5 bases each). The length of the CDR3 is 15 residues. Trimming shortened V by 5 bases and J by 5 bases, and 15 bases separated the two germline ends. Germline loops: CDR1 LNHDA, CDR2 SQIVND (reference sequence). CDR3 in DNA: TGTGCCAGTAGTTACGCCGGGACGTGGACCGGGGAGCTGTTTTTT. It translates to CASSYAGTWTGELFF. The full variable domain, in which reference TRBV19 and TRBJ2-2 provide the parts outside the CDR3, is DGGITQSPKYLFRKEGQNVTLSCEQNLNHDAMYWYRQDPGQGLRLIYYSQIVNDFQKGDIAEGYSVSREKKESFPLTVTSAQKNPTAFYLCASSYAGTWTGELFFGEGSRLTVL.

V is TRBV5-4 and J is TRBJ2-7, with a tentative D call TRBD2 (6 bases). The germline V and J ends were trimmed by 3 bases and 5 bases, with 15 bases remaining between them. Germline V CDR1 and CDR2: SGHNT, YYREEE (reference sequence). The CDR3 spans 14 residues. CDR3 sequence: CASSSGLTGDEQYF. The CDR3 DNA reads TGTGCCAGCAGCTCGGGACTGACGGGGGACGAGCAGTACTTC.

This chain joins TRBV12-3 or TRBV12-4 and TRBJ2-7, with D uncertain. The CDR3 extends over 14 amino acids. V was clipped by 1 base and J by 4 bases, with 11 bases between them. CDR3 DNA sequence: TGTGCCAGCAGTTTAGGCTGGAAGATGTACGAGCAGTACTTC. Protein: CASSLGWKMYEQYF.

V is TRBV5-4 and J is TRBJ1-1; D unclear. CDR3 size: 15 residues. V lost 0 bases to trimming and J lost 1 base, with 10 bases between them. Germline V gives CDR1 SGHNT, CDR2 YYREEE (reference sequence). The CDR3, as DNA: TGTGCCAGCAGCTTGGGTGGGAAAACGAACACTGAAGCTTTCTTT. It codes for CASSLGGKTNTEAFF.

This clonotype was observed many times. CDR3 DNA: TGTGCCAGCAGTGACCAACTCCAAGAGACCCAGTACTTC. Its protein product is CASSDQLQETQYF. This chain connects TRBV2 to TRBJ2-5; D uncertain. V lost 3 bases to trimming and J lost 1 base, with 6 bases between them. This CDR3 has 13 amino acids. The germline V gene has CDR1 SNHLY and CDR2 FYNNEI.

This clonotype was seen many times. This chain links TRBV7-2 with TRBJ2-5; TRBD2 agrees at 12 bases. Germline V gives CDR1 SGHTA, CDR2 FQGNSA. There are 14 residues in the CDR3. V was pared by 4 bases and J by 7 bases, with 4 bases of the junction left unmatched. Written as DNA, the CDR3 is TGTGCCAGCAGCTCTAGCGGGGGGGCGAGGACCCAGTACTTC. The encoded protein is CASSSSGGARTQYF.

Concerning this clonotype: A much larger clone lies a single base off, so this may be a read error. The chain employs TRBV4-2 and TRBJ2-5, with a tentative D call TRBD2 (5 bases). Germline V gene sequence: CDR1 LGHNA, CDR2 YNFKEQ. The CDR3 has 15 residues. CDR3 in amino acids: CASSQDSRREEIQYF. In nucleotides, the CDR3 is TGTGCCAGCAGCCAAGATTCCCGCCGGGAAGAGATCCAGTACTTC.

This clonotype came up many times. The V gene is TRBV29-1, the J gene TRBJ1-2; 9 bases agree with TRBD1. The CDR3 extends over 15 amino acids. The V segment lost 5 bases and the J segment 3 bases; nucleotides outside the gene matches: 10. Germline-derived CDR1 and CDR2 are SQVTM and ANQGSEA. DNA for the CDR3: TGCAGCGTTTACGGACAGGGGAATAGGGACTATGGCTACACCTTC. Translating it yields CSVYGQGNRDYGYTF.

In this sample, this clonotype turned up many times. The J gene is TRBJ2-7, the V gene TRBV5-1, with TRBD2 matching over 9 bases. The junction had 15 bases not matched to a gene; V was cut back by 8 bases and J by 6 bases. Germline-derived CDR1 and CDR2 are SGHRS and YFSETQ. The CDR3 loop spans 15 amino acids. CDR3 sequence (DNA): TGCGCCAGTTATGCCCCCGGGACTAGCTATCGCGAGCAGTACTTC. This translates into CASYAPGTSYREQYF.

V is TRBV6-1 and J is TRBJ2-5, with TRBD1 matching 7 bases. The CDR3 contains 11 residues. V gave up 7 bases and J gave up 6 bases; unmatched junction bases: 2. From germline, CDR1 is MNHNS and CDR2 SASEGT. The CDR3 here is CASTGGQTQYF. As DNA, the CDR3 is TGTGCCAGCACAGGGGGACAGACCCAGTACTTC.

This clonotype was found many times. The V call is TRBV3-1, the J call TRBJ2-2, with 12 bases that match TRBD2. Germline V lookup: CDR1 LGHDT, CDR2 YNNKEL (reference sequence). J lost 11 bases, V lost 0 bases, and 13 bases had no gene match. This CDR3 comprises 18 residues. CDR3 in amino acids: CASSQDVLPTSGGGELFF. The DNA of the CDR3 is TGTGCCAGCAGCCAAGATGTCCTTCCGACTAGCGGGGGAGGAGAGCTGTTTTTT.